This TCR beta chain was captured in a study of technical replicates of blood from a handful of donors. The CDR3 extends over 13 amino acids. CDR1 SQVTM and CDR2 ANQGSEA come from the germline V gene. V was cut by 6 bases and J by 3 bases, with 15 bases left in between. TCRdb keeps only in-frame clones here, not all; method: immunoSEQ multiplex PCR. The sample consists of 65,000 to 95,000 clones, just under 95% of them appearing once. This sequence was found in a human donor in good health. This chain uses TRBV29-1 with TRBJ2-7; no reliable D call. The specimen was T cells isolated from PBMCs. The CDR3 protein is CSVSRPEFYEQYF. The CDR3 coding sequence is TGCAGCGTGTCTAGACCGGAATTCTACGAGCAGTACTTC.